These T cell receptor beta chains were read from a single sample in a study of human T cells and chemical hapten exposure. One entry per CDR3 protein, called by TCRdb with MiXCR from the RACE reads. The sample lists 190,000 or so distinct CDR3 sequences; 20% to 25% were seen once. This material consisted of whole blood, taken in connection with sensitization to the hapten diphenylcyclopropenone (DPC). These receptors all come from a woman between 40 and 55 years old with alopecia areata. Some clones in this sample may be carry-over from other donors' samples. CDR3s include the opening cysteine and the closing phenylalanine or tryptophan. The order of the fields is clone size, J gene, D gene, V gene, CDR3 protein, CDR3 DNA. D genes are given only for firm matches. Size is stated for part of the rows, as once, few or many counts, or as a class when the clone is expanded.

-,TRBJ2-3,TRBD2,TRBV20-1,CSAPSGRGTDTQYF,TGCAGTGCTCCCAGCGGGAGGGGCACAGATACGCAGTATTTT
-,TRBJ2-3,TRBD1,TRBV5-1,CASSSGTVTDTQYF,TGCGCCAGCAGCTCCGGGACAGTCACAGATACGCAGTATTTT
-,TRBJ1-4,-,TRBV27,CASSPKEGINEKLFF,TGTGCCAGCAGTCCCAAGGAGGGGATTAATGAAAAACTGTTTTTT
few,TRBJ2-2,-,TRBV5-1,CASSLGGELLTGELFF,TGCGCCAGCAGCTTGGGTGGCGAACTACTCACCGGGGAGCTGTTTTTT
few,TRBJ1-1,-,TRBV6-2/TRBV6-3,CASTEWVGTEAFF,TGTGCCAGCACCGAGTGGGTCGGGACAGAAGCTTTCTTT
few,TRBJ2-7,TRBD1,TRBV14,CASSHAGGGYEQYF,TGTGCCAGCAGTCACGCAGGGGGTGGCTACGAGCAGTACTTC
-,TRBJ2-7,-,TRBV20-1,CSAPVGYEQYF,TGCAGTGCCCCCGTGGGGTACGAGCAGTACTTC
-,TRBJ2-1,TRBD1,TRBV20-1,CSEGQGNDEQFF,TGCAGCGAAGGACAGGGGAACGATGAGCAGTTCTTC
-,TRBJ1-1,-,TRBV5-1,CASSFTGHPNTEAFF,TGCGCCAGCAGCTTCACGGGACATCCGAACACTGAAGCTTTCTTT
-,TRBJ1-1,TRBD1,TRBV12-3/TRBV12-4,CASTTDTGGGTEAFF,TGTGCCAGCACCACAGACACAGGGGGGGGGACTGAAGCTTTCTTT
-,TRBJ2-6,TRBD1,TRBV28,CASSPGTGKGPSGANVLTF,TGTGCCAGCAGTCCAGGGACAGGGAAAGGCCCCTCTGGGGCCAACGTCCTGACTTTC
-,TRBJ1-5,-,TRBV28,CASSFESRGQPQHF,TGTGCCAGCAGTTTCGAAAGTAGGGGACAGCCCCAGCATTTT
-,TRBJ2-5,TRBD1,TRBV29-1,CSAGQGKETQYF,TGCAGCGCAGGACAGGGAAAAGAGACCCAGTACTTC
few,TRBJ2-5,-,TRBV7-2,CASSFQGSEETQYF,TGTGCCAGCAGCTTCCAGGGGTCGGAGGAGACCCAGTACTTC
few,TRBJ1-3,TRBD1,TRBV7-2,CASSLRGQGTGNTIYF,TGTGCCAGCAGCTTACGGGGACAGGGTACTGGAAACACCATATATTTT
-,TRBJ2-7,-,TRBV7-9,CASSLGEKDEQYF,TGTGCCAGCAGCTTAGGAGAAAAGGACGAGCAGTACTTC
-,TRBJ1-2,-,TRBV7-8,CASSFPLGRGNYGYTF,TGTGCCAGCAGCTTCCCCCTCGGCAGGGGAAACTATGGCTACACCTTC
few,TRBJ1-4,TRBD1,TRBV2,CASRYPRQGASEKLFF,TGTGCCAGCCGATACCCCAGACAGGGGGCAAGCGAAAAACTGTTTTTT
-,TRBJ2-5,-,TRBV6-2/TRBV6-3,CASSYPRAGQETQYF,TGTGCCAGCAGTTACCCGAGGGCCGGCCAAGAGACCCAGTACTTC
-,TRBJ1-2,-,TRBV28,CASSDHTESHYGYTF,TGTGCCAGCAGTGACCACACAGAGTCCCACTATGGCTACACCTTC
many,TRBJ1-2,-,TRBV20-1,CSASLPTEGYTF,TGCAGTGCTAGCCTCCCGACAGAGGGCTACACCTTC
-,TRBJ2-5,-,TRBV10-3,CAISGEETQYF,TGTGCCATCAGTGGAGAAGAGACCCAGTACTTC
-,TRBJ2-3,-,TRBV4-2,CASSQDKGRGADTQYF,TGTGCCAGCAGCCAAGATAAGGGCAGGGGGGCGGATACGCAGTATTTT
-,TRBJ1-5,-,TRBV7-8,CASSYHPVGVGNQPQHF,TGTGCCAGCAGCTACCACCCGGTCGGTGTGGGCAATCAGCCCCAGCATTTT
many,TRBJ1-5,-,TRBV7-2,CASSLAGGGQPQHF,TGTGCCAGCAGCTTAGCAGGGGGGGGTCAGCCCCAGCATTTT
-,TRBJ2-2,-,TRBV24-1,CATSATPSRYTGELFF,TGTGCCACCAGTGCTACCCCTAGCAGATACACCGGGGAGCTGTTTTTT
once,TRBJ2-7,TRBD1,TRBV6-5,CASSYPRQGHYEQYF,TGTGCCAGCAGTTACCCCCGACAGGGACACTACGAGCAGTACTTC
few,TRBJ1-2,-,TRBV7-9,CASSLGGHLFNYGYTF,TGTGCCAGCAGCTTAGGAGGACATCTATTTAACTATGGCTACACCTTC
-,TRBJ1-2,-,TRBV7-8,CASSPPGGARYGYTF,TGTGCCAGCAGCCCCCCGGGGGGGGCGCGCTATGGCTACACCTTC
-,TRBJ2-7,TRBD2,TRBV29-1,CSAGGWQGPPYEQYF,TGCAGCGCGGGGGGGTGGCAGGGCCCTCCGTACGAGCAGTACTTC
-,TRBJ1-3,-,TRBV5-1,CASSPYLSGARGNTIYF,TGCGCCAGCAGCCCTTACTTATCAGGGGCCAGGGGAAACACCATATATTTT
-,TRBJ2-7,-,TRBV11-1,CASSRLGIENEQYF,TGTGCCAGCAGCCGCCTAGGGATAGAGAACGAGCAGTACTTC
few,TRBJ2-1,-,TRBV10-3,CAISAASRGFGNEQFF,TGTGCCATCAGTGCCGCCTCTAGAGGATTTGGGAATGAGCAGTTCTTC
few,TRBJ2-7,-,TRBV29-1,CSAKTAIDSYEQYF,TGCAGCGCCAAGACAGCGATCGACTCCTACGAGCAGTACTTC
many,TRBJ2-6,-,TRBV29-1,CSVRYSGANVLTF,TGCAGCGTTAGGTATTCTGGGGCCAACGTCCTGACTTTC